The subject of this entry is one T cell receptor (delta chain). This clone has only a few counts. It has no known antigen specificity. No quality values exist for individual bases; no much larger clone is one base distant. Thymic samples were depleted of alphabeta T cells, then CD3+ TCRVdelta1+ TCRVdelta2- thymocytes were FACS-sorted. A purity of roughly 98% to 99.6% was achieved for sorted Vdelta1+ thymocytes. Thymic specimens were obtained from about 8 paediatric patients, aged from roughly 5 days to 16 months, who were undergoing corrective cardiac surgery. After the thymic tissue was dispersed, mononuclear cells were isolated using a Histopaque-1077 density gradient. Staining used anti-TCRVdelta1 clone TS8.2, anti-TCRVdelta2 clone B6, anti-CD3 clone HIT3a and anti-TCRalphabeta clone IP26 antibodies. This sample was taken from a study of Vδ1+ human thymocytes (dated by TCRdb to the late 2010s). At the level of the whole study: As a data resource, the study described the mRNA-level TRG and TRD CDR3 repertoires found in highly purified Vdelta1+ thymocytes taken from young children. Validation of the multiplex-based CDR3 amplicon strategy against 5'RACE-based CDR3 amplicon generation methods had been performed previously. What the authors observed across the whole study: No clustering by age or sex was observed, so analyses did not stratify donors by these variables. Despite high sort purity, approximately 20% of thymic TRD sequences were Vdelta2 (and few Vdelta3), unlike peripheral blood Vdelta1+ controls. The authors advised highly purified populations and single-cell validation, since unexpected Vdelta2 sequences could cause misinterpretation of bulk repertoire data. In contrast to oligoclonal peripheral blood repertoires, thymic TRG and TRD repertoires appeared to be highly polyclonal with Gaussian CDR3 length distributions. Many TRG clonotypes were found to be shared between donors (up to roughly 6.9x10^3), whereas TRD repertoires were found to be essentially private (max roughly 120 shared).

RNA was extracted with the RNeasy mini kit and reverse transcribed using Superscript III. To generate the CDR3 amplicons, a multiplex PCR was run using pooled V-gene forward primers together with a constant-region reverse primer that carried Illumina adaptor overhangs. After gel purification, the amplicons were indexed with Nextera index primers over approximately 8 extra PCR cycles and then purified using AMPure XP beads. The libraries were sequenced on an Illumina MiSeq using paired-end 250 bp reads, dual indexing and an approximately 22% PhiX spike-in. In the source study's methods: Read quality was checked with FastQC, and TRG read pairs were merged using ea-utils fastq-join. Annotation of sequences was performed with IMGT/HighV-QUEST, only productive sequences with unambiguous V-gene assignment were retained, and clonotypes were defined by identical CDR3 sequence. Downstream analysis used VDJtools 1.1.1, tcR 2.2.3, Treemap and vegan Shannon diversity in R 3.4.4. After TCRdb called clones again from the public reads with CATT, rows with identical DNA were merged. Clone size and V and J calls follow TCRdb, not the original study. The sample table records just under 55,000 delta-chain clones; roughly 15% of these occur just once. Of the sample, approximately 0.5% is held by the ten largest clones.

CDR1 and CDR2 are drawn from the germline V gene: TSWWSYY, QGS. For this chain, trimming is 1 base at the V end and 4 bases at the J end, and the number of junction bases without a gene match is 9. Including cysteine and phenylalanine, the CDR3 has 17 amino acids. Here the CDR3 DNA is all that survives: 51 bases in frame from base 1. The origin of this receptor is a boy under two years old who had congenital heart surgery. The source material was Vdelta1+ gamma-delta thymocytes from the thymus. The sample's cell subset or site label is to be understood as: FACS-sorted CD3+ TCRalphabeta- TCRVdelta1+ TCRVdelta2- thymocytes. The rearrangement combines TRDV1 with TRDJ1, and 10 junctional nucleotides match TRDD3. The sequenced DNA is TGTGCTCTTGGGGAACGATCCCCCCTGGGGGATAACGATAAACTCATCTTT. It encodes CALGERSPLGDNDKLIF.